The clone carrying this T cell receptor beta chain was counted only a few times. Its antigen is unknown. The CDR3 totals 13 residues. V dropped 4 bases and J dropped 7 bases, with 14 bases sitting between them. Germline assignment: CDR1 SGHRS and CDR2 YFSETQ. The data are from a study of identical twins. Points from the study as a whole: Findings came from cross-sectional statistics, without long-term follow-up of donors. Invariant MAIT and iNKT cells could partly confound zero-insertion analyses.

TCRdb re-called the 5' RACE reads with MiXCR, one entry per CDR3 protein. Of about 730,000 distinct CDR3 sequences in the sample, less than 25% were seen once. These data were also filed under a second study, of T cells expressing NK-cell markers. That study reports: As a fraction of CD8+ T cells, dominant NKG2C+ clonotypes reached about 1.0-7.5% in six or seven donors.

Sequencing was done on a sample of PBMCs. The clonotype was recovered from a woman aged 18-29 years in good health. The rearrangement joins TRBV5-1 to TRBJ2-5, with D possibly being TRBD2 (5 bases). The CDR3: CASSGTSFGTQYF. In nucleotides, the CDR3 is TGCGCCAGCAGCGGAACTAGTTTTGGGACCCAGTACTTC.